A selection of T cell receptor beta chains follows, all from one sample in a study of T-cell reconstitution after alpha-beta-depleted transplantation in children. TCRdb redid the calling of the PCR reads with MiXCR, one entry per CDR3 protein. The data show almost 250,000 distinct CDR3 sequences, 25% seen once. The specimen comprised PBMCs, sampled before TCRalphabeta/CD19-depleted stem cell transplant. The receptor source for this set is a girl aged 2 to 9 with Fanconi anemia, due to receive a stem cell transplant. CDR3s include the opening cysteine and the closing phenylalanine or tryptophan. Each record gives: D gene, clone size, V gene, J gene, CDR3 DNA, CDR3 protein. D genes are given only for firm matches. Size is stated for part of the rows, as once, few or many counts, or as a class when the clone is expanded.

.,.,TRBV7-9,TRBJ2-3,TGTGCCAGCAGCTTCGGGTACACAGATACGCAGTATTTT,CASSFGYTDTQYF
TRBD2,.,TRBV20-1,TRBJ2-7,TGCAGTGCTAGATTCCTAGCGGCGTACGAGCAGTACTTC,CSARFLAAYEQYF
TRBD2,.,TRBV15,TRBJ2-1,TGTGCCACCAGCAGAGAAAGCGGACTAGCGGGAGAGGATGAGCAGTTCTTC,CATSRESGLAGEDEQFF
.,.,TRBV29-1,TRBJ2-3,TGCAGCGAACAGCGCACAGATACGCAGTATTTT,CSEQRTDTQYF
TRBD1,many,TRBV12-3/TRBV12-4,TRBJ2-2,TGTGCCAGCAGACCCAAACTTACAGGGGCCAGGGGGGAGCTGTTTTTT,CASRPKLTGARGELFF
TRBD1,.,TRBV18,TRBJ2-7,TGTGCCAGCTCACCATCGGGAACCGGGACAGGGGGGGTTTACGAGCAGTACTTC,CASSPSGTGTGGVYEQYF
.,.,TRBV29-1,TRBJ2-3,TGCAGCGTCGAAAAACCTGATCGGGGAACACACACAGATACGCAGTATTTT,CSVEKPDRGTHTDTQYF
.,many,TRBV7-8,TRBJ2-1,TGTGCCAGCGAGGGACAAAGCTCCTACAATGAGCAGTTCTTC,CASEGQSSYNEQFF
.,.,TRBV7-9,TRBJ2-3,TGTGCCAGCAGCCCCGTGCCAGGGGAATTTGGGACAGATACGCAGTATTTT,CASSPVPGEFGTDTQYF
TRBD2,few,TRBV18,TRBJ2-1,TGTGCCAGCTCACCACGGACGGCGGGGGGGCGAAATGAGCAGTTCTTC,CASSPRTAGGRNEQFF
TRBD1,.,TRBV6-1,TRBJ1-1,TGTGCCAGCAGTGAAGTCGCAGGGGGCGAGGACACTGAAGCTTTCTTT,CASSEVAGGEDTEAFF
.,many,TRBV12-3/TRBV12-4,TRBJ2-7,TGTGCCAGCAGAGGGACGACCTACGAGCAGTACTTC,CASRGTTYEQYF
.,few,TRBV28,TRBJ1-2,TGTGCCAGCAACGAGGTGGGTCAAATCTATGGCTACACCTTC,CASNEVGQIYGYTF
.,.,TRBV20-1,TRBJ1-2,TGCAGTGCTATCTCCTATGGCTACACCTTC,CSAISYGYTF
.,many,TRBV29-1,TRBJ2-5,TGCAGCGTTGATGGGGGTACAGTGGAGACCCAGTACTTC,CSVDGGTVETQYF
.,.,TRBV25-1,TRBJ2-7,TGTGCCAGCAGTGGGTGGGACTCTCCAAACTACGAGCAGTACTTC,CASSGWDSPNYEQYF
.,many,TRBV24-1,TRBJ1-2,TGTGCCACCAGTGACCCAAACTATGGCTACACCTTC,CATSDPNYGYTF
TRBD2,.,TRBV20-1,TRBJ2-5,TGCAGTGCTATACGACTAGCGGGAGAGACCCAGTACTTC,CSAIRLAGETQYF
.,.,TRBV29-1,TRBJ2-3,TGCAGCGTTGCAGTCCCGACAGATACGCAGTATTTT,CSVAVPTDTQYF
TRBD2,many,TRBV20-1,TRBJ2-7,TGCAGTGCTAGAGCCGCTAGCGGGAGGGCCGGTAGTTACGAGCAGTACTTC,CSARAASGRAGSYEQYF
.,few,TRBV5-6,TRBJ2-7,TGTGCCAGCAGCTCCCGGGACTTTTCCTACGAGCAGTACTTC,CASSSRDFSYEQYF
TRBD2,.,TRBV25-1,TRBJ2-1,TGTGCCAGCAGTGGTCGTAGAGGGGTAGCGGGAGGGCCCTATGAGCAGTTCTTC,CASSGRRGVAGGPYEQFF
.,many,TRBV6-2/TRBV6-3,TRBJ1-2,TGTGCCAGCAGTTACTCCGGAACCTACTATGGCTACACCTTC,CASSYSGTYYGYTF
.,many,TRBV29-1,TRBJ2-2,TGCAGCGCTGACATGAGCACCGGGGAGCTGTTTTTT,CSADMSTGELFF
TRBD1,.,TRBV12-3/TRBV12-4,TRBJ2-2,TGTGCCAGCACCCCTTTAGGGGGACAGGGAAACACCGGGGAGCTGTTTTTT,CASTPLGGQGNTGELFF
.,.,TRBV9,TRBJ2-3,TGTGCCAGCAGCGTAGTCCTAGCAGATACGCAGTATTTT,CASSVVLADTQYF
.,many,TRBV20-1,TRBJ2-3,TGCAGTGCTAGAGGACTTTCTTCCACAGATACGCAGTATTTT,CSARGLSSTDTQYF
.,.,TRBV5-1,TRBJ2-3,TGCGCCAGCAAATTGGGACCCATGGATGGTACGCAGTATTTT,CASKLGPMDGTQYF
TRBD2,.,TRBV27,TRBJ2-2,TGTGCCAGCAGAATCCGGACTAGCGGAGCGAACACCGGGGAGCTGTTTTTT,CASRIRTSGANTGELFF
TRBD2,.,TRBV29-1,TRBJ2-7,TGCAGCGCCGTGGGACTAGCGGGAGGGCCGGGGCAGTACTTC,CSAVGLAGGPGQYF
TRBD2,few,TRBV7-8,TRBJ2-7,TGTGCCAGCAGCTTAACAGCGGGGGGACACTACGAGCAGTACTTC,CASSLTAGGHYEQYF
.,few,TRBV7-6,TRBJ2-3,TGTGCCAGCAGCGCGGGGACAGATACGCAGTATTTT,CASSAGTDTQYF
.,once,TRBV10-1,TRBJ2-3,TGCGCCAGCAGTGGGGACTCCAGCGGAACGCAGTATTTT,CASSGDSSGTQYF
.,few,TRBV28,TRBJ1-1,TGTGCCAGCAGTTTGTGGGGGAAACCGGACACTGAAGCTTTCTTT,CASSLWGKPDTEAFF
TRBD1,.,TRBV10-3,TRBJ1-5,TGTGCCATCAGTGAGTCGGAGACAGGGGCTGGACAGCCCCAGCATTTT,CAISESETGAGQPQHF
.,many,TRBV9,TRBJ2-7,TGTGCCAGCAGCCCGGGAAATGGTAGACAGGTCTGGGGTGAGCAGTACTTC,CASSPGNGRQVWGEQYF
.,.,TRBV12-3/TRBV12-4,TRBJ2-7,TGTGCCAGCAGTTTGATAAGTGCCAAACTCTACGAGCAGTACTTC,CASSLISAKLYEQYF
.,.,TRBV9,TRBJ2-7,TGTGCCAGCAGCGTAGCTCTCGGTGAGCAGTACTTC,CASSVALGEQYF
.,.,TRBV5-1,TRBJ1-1,TGCGCCAGCAGCTTGGTGTTGGGTTCGAACACTGAAGCTTTCTTT,CASSLVLGSNTEAFF
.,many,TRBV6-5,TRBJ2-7,TGTGCCAGCATGGGTGGGGGAATAAGCTACGAGCAGTACTTC,CASMGGGISYEQYF
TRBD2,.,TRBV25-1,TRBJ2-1,TGTGCCAGCAGTGAATCTGGACTAGCGGGGGACAATGAGCAGTTCTTC,CASSESGLAGDNEQFF
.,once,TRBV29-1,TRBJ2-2,TGCAGCGCCAAGGGGGAGAGCGTCACCGGGGAGCTGTTTTTT,CSAKGESVTGELFF
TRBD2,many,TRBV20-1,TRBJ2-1,TGCAGAGTGAGCGGGGGACCCTACAATGAGCAGTTCTTC,CRVSGGPYNEQFF
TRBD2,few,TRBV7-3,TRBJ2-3,TGTGCCAGCAGCTTAACCGGTGTAGCGGGGGGGGGCACAGATACGCAGTATTTT,CASSLTGVAGGGTDTQYF
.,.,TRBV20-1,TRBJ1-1,TGCAGTGCTAGAGAAATTCTCGACACTGAAGCTTTCTTT,CSAREILDTEAFF